A selection of T cell receptor beta chains follows, all from one sample in a study of early T cells in non-severe SARS-CoV-2 infection. TCRdb re-called the 5' RACE reads through MiXCR, storing one row per CDR3 protein. Of roughly 120,000 distinct CDR3 sequences listed, under 15% are singletons. Sequencing was performed on whole blood. Receptors originate from an adult who was a healthcare worker with PCR-confirmed SARS-CoV-2 infection or an uninfected control (not recorded which). CDR3s include the opening cysteine and the closing phenylalanine or tryptophan. Fields, in order: D gene, clone size, J gene, V gene, CDR3 DNA, CDR3 protein. A D gene is named only where the DNA matches it firmly. Size values are once, few and many counts, or a class for expanded clones, and some rows have none.

NA | NA | TRBJ2-1 | TRBV3-1 | TGTGCCAGCAGCCAAGTCGGCGGGGCCTACAATGAGCAGTTCTTC | CASSQVGGAYNEQFF
NA | many | TRBJ2-7 | TRBV2 | TGTGCCAGCAGTGAGTACGGGGTCAGCTACGAGCAGTACTTC | CASSEYGVSYEQYF
NA | few | TRBJ1-6 | TRBV5-4 | TGTGCCAGCAGCTTGGGAGCGGGGGCCAATTCACCCCTCCACTTT | CASSLGAGANSPLHF
NA | few | TRBJ2-1 | TRBV5-4 | TGTGCCAGCAGCTTGGGGTCAGCCGTCAATGAGCAGTTCTTC | CASSLGSAVNEQFF
TRBD2 | NA | TRBJ2-1 | TRBV9 | TGTGCCAGCAGCCCCGGGGGGAAGTCCTACAATGAGCAGTTCTTC | CASSPGGKSYNEQFF
NA | few | TRBJ2-1 | TRBV3-1 | TGTGCCAGCAGCCAAGATCCAGGCCGCGAGCAGTTCTTC | CASSQDPGREQFF
NA | NA | TRBJ1-1 | TRBV18 | TGTGCCAGCTCACCTACCCGACAGGCTAACACTGAAGCTTTCTTT | CASSPTRQANTEAFF
TRBD1 | NA | TRBJ2-1 | TRBV3-1 | TGTGCCAGCAGGGACAGGGTCCACAATGAGCAGTTCTTC | CASRDRVHNEQFF
TRBD2 | NA | TRBJ2-1 | TRBV20-1 | TGCAGTGCTTGGCCGGGGGGGCAGGGTGAGCAGTTCTTC | CSAWPGGQGEQFF
TRBD2 | NA | TRBJ2-5 | TRBV3-1 | TGTGCCAGCAGCCAAGGGACTAGCGGGGGGCCGCCCCAGTACTTC | CASSQGTSGGPPQYF
NA | few | TRBJ2-1 | TRBV7-2 | TGTGCCAGCAGCTCCTCGCCTACCGGGGCCGCGTACAATGAGCAGTTCTTC | CASSSSPTGAAYNEQFF
NA | NA | TRBJ2-3 | TRBV9 | TGTGCCAGCAGCCGAGAGACAGATACGCAGTATTTT | CASSRETDTQYF
NA | many | TRBJ1-1 | TRBV6-2/TRBV6-3 | TGTGCCAGCAGTTACCCCGGATCAGGCACTGAAGCTTTCTTT | CASSYPGSGTEAFF
NA | NA | TRBJ2-3 | TRBV5-1 | TGCGCCAGCAGCCCCACGGGATACACAGATACGCAGTATTTT | CASSPTGYTDTQYF
NA | NA | TRBJ2-3 | TRBV19 | TGTGCCAGTACCGCGACTTCGAAATCCTTCACAGATACGCAGTATTTT | CASTATSKSFTDTQYF
TRBD1 | NA | TRBJ2-7 | TRBV7-3 | TGTGCCAGCAGCTCAGACAGGGGTTCCTACTACGAGCAGTACTTC | CASSSDRGSYYEQYF
TRBD1 | few | TRBJ2-2 | TRBV5-1 | TGCGCCAGCAGCTTGGCGGGACAGGGACACACCGGGGAGCTGTTTTTT | CASSLAGQGHTGELFF
NA | few | TRBJ2-3 | TRBV2 | TGTGCCAGCAGTGTGGAGGGGGGTTTCACAGATACGCAGTATTTT | CASSVEGGFTDTQYF
TRBD1 | many | TRBJ1-1 | TRBV7-9 | TGTGCCAGCAGCACCGGACAGGGGGCAACTGAAGCTTTCTTT | CASSTGQGATEAFF
NA | few | TRBJ1-4 | TRBV20-1 | TGCAGTGCTAGAGTCAGGGGTCAAACTAATGAAAAACTGTTTTTT | CSARVRGQTNEKLFF
NA | few | TRBJ2-7 | TRBV6-2/TRBV6-3 | TGTGCCAGCACTAGGTTCGGGAGCTCCTACGAGCAGTACTTC | CASTRFGSSYEQYF
NA | few | TRBJ2-1 | TRBV14 | TGTGCCAGCAGCCAATTAGGACTACAGTTCTTC | CASSQLGLQFF
NA | few | TRBJ2-7 | TRBV3-1 | TGTGCCAGCAGCCAAGAGACAACCGAGCAGTACTTC | CASSQETTEQYF
NA | many | TRBJ2-4 | TRBV11-2 | TGTGCCAGCAGCTTAGGTACAGGAAAAAACATTCAGTACTTC | CASSLGTGKNIQYF
TRBD2 | NA | TRBJ2-7 | TRBV6-2/TRBV6-3 | TGTGCCAGCGGTTCTTTCGGACTAGCGGGGAACCGCGAATACTTC | CASGSFGLAGNREYF
NA | NA | TRBJ1-1 | TRBV12-3/TRBV12-4 | TGTGCCAGCCAATCATTAGGGGGCACTGAAGCTTTCTTT | CASQSLGGTEAFF
NA | few | TRBJ1-2 | TRBV18 | TGTGCCTCTACGGCGGGACAAGACTATGGCTACACCTTC | CASTAGQDYGYTF
NA | NA | TRBJ1-1 | TRBV6-1 | TGTGCCAGCACCGGGCACCAAAACACTGAAGCTTTCTTT | CASTGHQNTEAFF
NA | NA | TRBJ2-1 | TRBV7-2 | TGTGCCAGCAGCTTAGCCGGGGCGACCTTCAATGAGCAGTTCTTC | CASSLAGATFNEQFF
NA | NA | TRBJ2-5 | TRBV6-6 | TGTGCCAGCAGCTCAGAGGGGGAGACCCAGTACTTC | CASSSEGETQYF
NA | few | TRBJ1-2 | TRBV19 | TGTGCCAGTAGTACCCCCCGGCCGCGGGGTGGCTACACCTTC | CASSTPRPRGGYTF
NA | NA | TRBJ2-2 | TRBV15 | TGTGCCACCAGGAACCTACCGTTAGGGGGGGGCACCGGGGAGCTGTTTTTT | CATRNLPLGGGTGELFF
NA | NA | TRBJ2-7 | TRBV10-2 | TGCGCCAGCAGTGAGTATGGCCCGCCGCAGTACTTC | CASSEYGPPQYF